This T cell receptor (beta chain) originates from a study of T cells in Graves' hyperthyroidism and ophthalmopathy. This CDR3 is built from 16 residues. Unmatched junction bases numbered 8, after V lost 5 bases and J lost 4 bases. Germline CDR1 reads LNHDA; CDR2 reads SQIVND (reference sequence). As for this clonotype: Its antigen is unidentified.

Findings of the study overall: Blood shared most expanded thyroid clonotypes above 0.001.

There were TCR beta CDR3 regions amplified from RNA transcripts. HTBI primers were used for first-round RT-PCR of the TCR CDR3. MiXCR, run by TCRdb on the multiplex PCR reads, gives a single entry per CDR3 protein. The sample contains over 450,000 distinct CDR3 sequences, under 20% of which appear only once. The V gene is TRBV19, the J gene TRBJ2-1; 10 nucleotides align to TRBD2. This sequence was found in a young woman with Graves' ophthalmopathy. The source material was blood. The CDR3 loop reads CASSAGSGGLYNEQFF. DNA of the CDR3: TGTGCCAGTAGTGCCGGTAGCGGGGGGCTTTACAATGAGCAGTTCTTC.